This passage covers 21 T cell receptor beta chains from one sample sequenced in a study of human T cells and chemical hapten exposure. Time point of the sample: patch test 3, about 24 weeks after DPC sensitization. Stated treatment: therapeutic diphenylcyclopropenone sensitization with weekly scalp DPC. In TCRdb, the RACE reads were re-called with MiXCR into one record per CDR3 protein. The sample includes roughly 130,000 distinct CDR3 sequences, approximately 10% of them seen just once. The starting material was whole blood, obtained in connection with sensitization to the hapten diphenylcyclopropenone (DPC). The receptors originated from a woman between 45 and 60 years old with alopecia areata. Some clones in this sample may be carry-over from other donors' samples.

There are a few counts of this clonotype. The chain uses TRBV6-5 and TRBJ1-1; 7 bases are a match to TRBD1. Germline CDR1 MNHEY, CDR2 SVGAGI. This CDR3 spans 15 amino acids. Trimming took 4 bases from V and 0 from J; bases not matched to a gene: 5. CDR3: CASSSGRGMNTEAFF. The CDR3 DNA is TGTGCCAGCAGTTCTGGCAGGGGGATGAACACTGAAGCTTTCTTT.

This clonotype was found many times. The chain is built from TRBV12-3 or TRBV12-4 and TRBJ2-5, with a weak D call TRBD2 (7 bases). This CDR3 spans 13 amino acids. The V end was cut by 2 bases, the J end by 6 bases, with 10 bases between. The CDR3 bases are TGTGCCAGCAGTTTACGGGGGGCACAGACCCAGTACTTC. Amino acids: CASSLRGAQTQYF.

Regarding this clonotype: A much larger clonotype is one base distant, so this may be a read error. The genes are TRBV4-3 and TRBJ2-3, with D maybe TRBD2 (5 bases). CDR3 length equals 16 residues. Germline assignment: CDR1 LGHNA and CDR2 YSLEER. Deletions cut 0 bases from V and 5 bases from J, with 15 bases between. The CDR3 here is CASSQDSREGIDTQYF. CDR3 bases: TGCGCCAGCAGCCAAGATTCACGGGAAGGCATAGATACGCAGTATTTT.

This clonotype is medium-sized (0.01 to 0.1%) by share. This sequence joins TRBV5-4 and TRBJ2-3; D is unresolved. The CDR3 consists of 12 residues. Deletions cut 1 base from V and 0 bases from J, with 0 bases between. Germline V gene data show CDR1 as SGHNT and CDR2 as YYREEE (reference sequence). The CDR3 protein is CASSLSTDTQYF. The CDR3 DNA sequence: TGTGCCAGCAGCTTGAGCACAGATACGCAGTATTTT.

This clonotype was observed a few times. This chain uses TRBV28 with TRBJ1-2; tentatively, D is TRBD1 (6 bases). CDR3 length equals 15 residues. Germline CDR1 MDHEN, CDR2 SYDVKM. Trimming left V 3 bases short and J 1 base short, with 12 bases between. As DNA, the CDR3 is TGTGCCAGCAGTTTGCCACAGGGAGGTAACTATGGCTACACCTTC. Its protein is CASSLPQGGNYGYTF.

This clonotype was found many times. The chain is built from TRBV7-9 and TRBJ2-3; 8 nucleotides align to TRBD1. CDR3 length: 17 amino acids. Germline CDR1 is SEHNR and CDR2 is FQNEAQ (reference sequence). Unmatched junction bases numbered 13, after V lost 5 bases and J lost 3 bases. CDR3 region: CASSPPDRGEATDTQYF. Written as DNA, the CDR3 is TGTGCCAGCAGCCCTCCAGACAGGGGCGAGGCTACAGATACGCAGTATTTT.

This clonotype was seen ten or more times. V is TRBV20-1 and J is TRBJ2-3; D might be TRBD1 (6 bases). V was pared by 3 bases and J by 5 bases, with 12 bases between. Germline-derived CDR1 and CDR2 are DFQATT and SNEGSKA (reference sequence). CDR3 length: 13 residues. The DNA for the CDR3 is TGCAGTGCTAGGTTACAGGGCCGAGATACGCAGTATTTT. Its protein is CSARLQGRDTQYF.

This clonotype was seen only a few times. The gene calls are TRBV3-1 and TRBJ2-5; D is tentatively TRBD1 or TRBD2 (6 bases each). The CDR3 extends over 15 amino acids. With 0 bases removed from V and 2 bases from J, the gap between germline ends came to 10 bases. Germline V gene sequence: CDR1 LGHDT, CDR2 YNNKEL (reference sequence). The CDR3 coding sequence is TGTGCCAGCAGCCAAGAAGGAGGGGGTCAAGAGACCCAGTACTTC. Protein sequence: CASSQEGGGQETQYF.

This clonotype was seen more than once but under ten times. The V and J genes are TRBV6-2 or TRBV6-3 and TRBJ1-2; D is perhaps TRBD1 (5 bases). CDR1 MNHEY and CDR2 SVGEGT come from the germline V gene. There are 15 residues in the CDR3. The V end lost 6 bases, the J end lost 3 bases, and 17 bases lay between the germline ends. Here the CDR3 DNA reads TGTGCCAGCAGCACCCGAGTTCGGGGCGACTATGGCTACACCTTC. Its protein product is CASSTRVRGDYGYTF.

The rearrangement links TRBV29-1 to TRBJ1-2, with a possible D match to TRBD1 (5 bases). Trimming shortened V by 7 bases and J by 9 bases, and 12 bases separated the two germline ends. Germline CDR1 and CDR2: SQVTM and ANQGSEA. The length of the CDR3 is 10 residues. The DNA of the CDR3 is TGCAGCGCCGGGACTATGAGCTACACCTTC. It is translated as CSAGTMSYTF.

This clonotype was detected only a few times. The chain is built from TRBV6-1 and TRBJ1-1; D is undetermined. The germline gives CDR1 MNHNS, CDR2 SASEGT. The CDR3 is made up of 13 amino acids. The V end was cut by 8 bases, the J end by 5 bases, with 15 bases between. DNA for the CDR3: TGTGCCAGCTTAACGAGGGTATGGACTGAAGCTTTCTTT. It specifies CASLTRVWTEAFF.

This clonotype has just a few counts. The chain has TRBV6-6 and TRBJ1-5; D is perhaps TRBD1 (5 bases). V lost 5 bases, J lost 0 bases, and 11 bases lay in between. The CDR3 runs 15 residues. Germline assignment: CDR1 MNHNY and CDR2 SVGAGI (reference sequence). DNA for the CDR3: TGTGCCAGCAGTCCGATGGGGCGTAGCAATCAGCCCCAGCATTTT. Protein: CASSPMGRSNQPQHF.

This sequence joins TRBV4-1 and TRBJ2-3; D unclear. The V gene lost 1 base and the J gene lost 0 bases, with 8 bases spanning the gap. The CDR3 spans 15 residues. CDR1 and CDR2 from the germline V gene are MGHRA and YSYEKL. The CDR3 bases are TGCGCCAGCAGCCAAGGACGGCTAAGCACAGATACGCAGTATTTT. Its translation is CASSQGRLSTDTQYF.

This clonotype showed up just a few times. The CDR3: CSVFGTLYNEQFF. The DNA for the CDR3 is TGCAGCGTGTTCGGGACTCTCTACAATGAGCAGTTCTTC. The chain is built from TRBV29-1 and TRBJ2-1; maybe TRBD2 (6 bases). The germline V gene encodes CDR1 SQVTM and CDR2 ANQGSEA. Trimming pared 6 bases from V and 3 bases from J, leaving 12 bases between. The CDR3 has 13 residues.

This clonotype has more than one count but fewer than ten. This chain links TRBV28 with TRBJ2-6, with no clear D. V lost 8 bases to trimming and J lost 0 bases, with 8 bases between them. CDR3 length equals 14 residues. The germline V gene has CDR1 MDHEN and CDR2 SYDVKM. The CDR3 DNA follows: TGTGCCAGCGGGCCTGTCTCTGGGGCCAACGTCCTGACTTTC. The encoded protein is CASGPVSGANVLTF. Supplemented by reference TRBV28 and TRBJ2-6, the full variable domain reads DVKVTQSSRYLVKRTGEKVFLECVQDMDHENMFWYRQDPGLGLRLIYFSYDVKMKEKGDIPEGYSVSREKKERFSLILESASTNQTSMYLCASGPVSGANVLTFGAGSRLTVL.

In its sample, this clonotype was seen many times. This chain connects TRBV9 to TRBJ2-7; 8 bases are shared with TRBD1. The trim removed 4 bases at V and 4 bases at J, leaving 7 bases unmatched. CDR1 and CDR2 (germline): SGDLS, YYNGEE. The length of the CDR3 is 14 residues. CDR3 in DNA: TGTGCCAGCAGCCCTCCAGGGGGCGGATACGAGCAGTACTTC. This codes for CASSPPGGGYEQYF.

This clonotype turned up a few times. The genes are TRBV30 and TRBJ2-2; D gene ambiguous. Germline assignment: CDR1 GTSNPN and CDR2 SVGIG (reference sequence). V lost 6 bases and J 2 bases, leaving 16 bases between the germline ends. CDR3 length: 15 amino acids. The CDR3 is CACRPATTNTGELFF. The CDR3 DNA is TGTGCCTGCAGGCCGGCGACAACTAACACCGGGGAGCTGTTTTTT.

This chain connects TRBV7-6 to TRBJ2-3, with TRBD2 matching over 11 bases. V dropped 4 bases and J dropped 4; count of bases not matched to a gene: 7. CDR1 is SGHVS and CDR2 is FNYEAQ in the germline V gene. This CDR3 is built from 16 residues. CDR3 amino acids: CASSWGLAVQSDTQYF. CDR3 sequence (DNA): TGTGCCAGCAGCTGGGGACTAGCGGTACAGTCAGATACGCAGTATTTT.

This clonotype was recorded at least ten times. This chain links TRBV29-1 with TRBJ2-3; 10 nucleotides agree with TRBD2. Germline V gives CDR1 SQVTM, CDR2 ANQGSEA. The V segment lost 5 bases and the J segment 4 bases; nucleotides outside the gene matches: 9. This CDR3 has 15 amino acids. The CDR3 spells CSVQRGGIIADTQYF. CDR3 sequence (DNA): TGCAGCGTTCAGCGGGGGGGCATTATTGCAGATACGCAGTATTTT.

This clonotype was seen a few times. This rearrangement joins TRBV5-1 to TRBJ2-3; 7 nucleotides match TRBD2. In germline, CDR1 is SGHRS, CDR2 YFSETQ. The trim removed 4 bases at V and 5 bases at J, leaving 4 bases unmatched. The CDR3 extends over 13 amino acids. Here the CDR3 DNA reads TGCGCCAGCAGCCAACTAGCGAAAGATACGCAGTATTTT. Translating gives CASSQLAKDTQYF.

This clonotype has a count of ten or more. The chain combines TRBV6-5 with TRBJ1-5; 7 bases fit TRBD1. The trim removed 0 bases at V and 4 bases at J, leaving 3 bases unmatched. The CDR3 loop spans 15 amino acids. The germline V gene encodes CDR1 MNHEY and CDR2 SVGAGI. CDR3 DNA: TGTGCCAGCAGTTACTCGTACAGGGGAAATCAGCCCCAGCATTTT. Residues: CASSYSYRGNQPQHF.